This T cell receptor beta chain was found in a study of identical twins. Overall study findings and caveats: For cord blood, abundant beta clonotypes had fewer insertions, unlike memory repertoires, which showed none. Instead of following the same donors, the conclusions were based on cross-sectional statistical analysis.

From the 5' RACE reads, TCRdb called clonotypes with MiXCR, one entry per CDR3 protein. The profile shows about 690,000 distinct CDR3 sequences, 6.1% of them singletons. This clonotype has a handful of counts. Antigen specificity is unknown. Germline CDR1 KGHDR, CDR2 SFDVKD. V shed 2 bases, J shed 3 bases, and the junction held 3 bases outside the gene matches. This CDR3 comprises 14 residues. The chain has TRBV24-1 and TRBJ2-7; 7 bases align to TRBD1. The clonotype comes from a man in his late teens or twenties in good health. The source material was naive T cells sorted from blood. The CDR3 sequence is CATSDSRDSYEQYF. The DNA of the CDR3 is TGTGCCACCAGTGATTCCCGGGACAGCTACGAGCAGTACTTC.